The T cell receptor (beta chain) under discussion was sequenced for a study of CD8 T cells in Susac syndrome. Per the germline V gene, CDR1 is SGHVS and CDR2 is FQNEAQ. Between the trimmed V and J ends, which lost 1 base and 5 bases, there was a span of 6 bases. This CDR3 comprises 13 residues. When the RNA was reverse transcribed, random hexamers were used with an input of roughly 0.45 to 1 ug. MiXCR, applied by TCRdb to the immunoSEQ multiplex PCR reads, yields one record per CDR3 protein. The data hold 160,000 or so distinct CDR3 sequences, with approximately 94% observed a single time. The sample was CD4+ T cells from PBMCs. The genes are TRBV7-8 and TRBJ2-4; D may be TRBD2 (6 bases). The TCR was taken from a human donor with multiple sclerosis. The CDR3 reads CASSLGLENIQYF. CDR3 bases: TGTGCCAGCAGCTTAGGACTAGAAAACATTCAGTACTTC.